In its sample, the clone carrying this T cell receptor (beta chain) was seen a few times. This CDR3 has 15 amino acids. The germline V gene has CDR1 SGDLS and CDR2 YYNGEE. V lost 4 bases, J lost 8 bases, and 16 bases lay in between. This sample stems from a study of blood T cell repertoires in COVID-19. Across the study: COVID-19 samples, acute and convalescent, were from the United States, Italy and Spain. PBMCs, B-cell-depleted T cells, or T cells were the source of the cDNA or gDNA that made up the material.

The Seattle patients joined while their infection was active and were tracked longitudinally afterward. In the original analysis: The assay estimated nucleated cells by amplifying reference gene primers. Assay: immunoSEQ multiplex PCR; the TCRdb copy retains only in-frame clones and omits some. V, J and clone size are taken as reported in that table, and D and trimming were inferred from the DNA itself. The sample has tens of thousands of clones, 87% seen once. This TCR derives from a man aged 35-49 years with COVID-19, enrolled during active disease. Sequenced: peripheral blood. The V and J genes are TRBV9 and TRBJ1-6; D is perhaps TRBD1 (5 bases). The CDR3 bases are TGTGCCAGCAGCCCGAGGGAGGGGAGAGATTCACCCCTCCACTTT. As protein: CASSPREGRDSPLHF.